This TCR beta chain was recorded in a study of blood T cell repertoires in COVID-19. Cohort assignment relied on participant-reported clinical history. Only in-frame clones appear in the TCRdb table, and some are missing; sequencing was by immunoSEQ multiplex PCR. The data hold approximately 200,000 clones, with about 85% observed a single time. The receptor was isolated from a man between 35 and 55 years old who had recovered from COVID-19. The sample taken for sequencing was PBMCs or T cells enriched from blood (not recorded which).

Written as DNA, the CDR3 is TGCAGCGTGACAGGGGGCGATAATTATATGAACACTGAAGCTTTCTTT. Its protein is CSVTGGDNYMNTEAFF. V gene TRBV29-1 combines with J gene TRBJ1-1, with TRBD1 identical over 10 bases. V lost 6 bases and J lost 0; bases outside the gene matches: 10. Germline CDR1 reads SQVTM; CDR2 reads ANQGSEA. The CDR3 runs to 16 residues.